This TCR beta chain was documented in a study of early T cells in non-severe SARS-CoV-2 infection. As part of library construction, unique molecular identifiers were attached to individual cDNA molecules. MiXCR was run by TCRdb on the 5' RACE reads, yielding one entry per CDR3 protein. This sample carries about 75,000 distinct CDR3 sequences, about 10% of them seen once, and the ten largest clones take 12%. The CDR3 extends over 15 amino acids. V was trimmed by 6 bases and J by 3 bases, leaving 18 bases between them. Per the germline V gene, CDR1 is MNHEY and CDR2 is SVGAGI. The sequence was obtained from an adult who was a healthcare worker with PCR-confirmed SARS-CoV-2 infection or an uninfected control (not recorded which). This sample comprised whole blood, obtained at baseline. The rearrangement uses TRBV6-5 and TRBJ2-7; TRBD2 is a possible D gene (6 bases). The CDR3 loop is CASSSPGGAGYEQYF. The CDR3 nucleotides read TGTGCCAGCAGCTCTCCCGGAGGGGCCGGCTACGAGCAGTACTTC.